Reported below is one T cell receptor (beta chain). Its matching antigen is unknown. Here immunoSEQ multiplex PCR was the method, and the copy in TCRdb shows in-frame clones only, minus some. The sample includes about 36,000 clones, 70% to 80% seen only once; the top ten take about 3.3%. Tumor samples were taken before definitive surgery or chemotherapy. The CDR3 extends over 14 amino acids. Trimming removed 7 bases at V and 0 bases at J, with 9 bases between. CDR1 is SGHDN and CDR2 is FVKESK in the germline V gene. This entry comes from a study of high-grade serous ovarian cancer treatment subgroups. Study conclusions and caveats: Different patients shared almost no repertoire; same-patient tumors shared roughly 0.11 to 0.8.

Sequenced: tumor tissue. The source of this sequence is a human donor with high-grade serous ovarian cancer. The chain carries TRBV14 and TRBJ2-2, with D unresolved. CDR3 sequence reads: CASMGLANTGELFF. Here the CDR3 DNA reads TGTGCCAGCATGGGCCTCGCGAACACCGGGGAGCTGTTTTTT.